This entry lists 25 T cell receptor beta chains sequenced from one sample in a study of CD8+ T cells in alopecia areata. cDNA reverse transcribed from extracted RNA served as the sequencing template. TCRdb's copy holds only in-frame clones and misses some; the assay was immunoSEQ multiplex PCR. The top ten hold about 6.3% of the sample, which has about 160,000 clones, 40% to 50% seen once. Sequenced sample: CD4+ T cells sorted from blood. Source of these receptors: a human donor with alopecia areata.

This clone was detected a few times. The chain has TRBV7-9 and TRBJ1-3; D call uncertain. CDR3 length equals 17 residues. Germline CDR1 is SEHNR and CDR2 is FQNEAQ (reference sequence). Trimming removed 5 bases at V and 4 bases at J, with 21 bases between. As DNA, the CDR3 is TGTGCCAGCAGCCCGGTTCTGGACCCTAGACGCGGAAACACCATATATTTT. It specifies CASSPVLDPRRGNTIYF.

The rearrangement links TRBV7-3 to TRBJ2-1; D unresolved. CDR3 length equals 16 residues. V was trimmed by 4 bases and J by 4 bases, leaving 17 bases between them. Germline lookup yields CDR1 SGHTA and CDR2 FQGTGA. The CDR3 nucleotides read TGTGCCAGCAGCTACGGGCCCCTGTTCCCATACAATGAGCAGTTCTTC. This codes for CASSYGPLFPYNEQFF.

This clone was found a few times. The chain couples TRBV11-2 to TRBJ2-5; tentatively, D is TRBD1 or TRBD2 (6 bases each). V lost 1 base, J lost 2 bases, and 8 bases lay in between. The CDR3 is 14 amino acids. The germline gives CDR1 SGHAT, CDR2 FQNNGV. Here the CDR3 DNA reads TGTGCCAGCAGCTTAGGAGGGGGGCAAGAGACCCAGTACTTC. Its translation: CASSLGGGQETQYF.

This chain links TRBV4-1 with TRBJ2-1; 11 bases fit TRBD2. Trimming at V came to 0 bases and at J to 7 bases, leaving 5 bases not matched to a gene. There are 16 residues in the CDR3. The germline gives CDR1 MGHRA, CDR2 YSYEKL. CDR3 sequence reads: CASSQDPGLAANEQFF. DNA for the CDR3: TGCGCCAGCAGCCAAGATCCGGGACTAGCGGCAAATGAGCAGTTCTTC.

A note on this clone: At one end, the junction sequence differs from germline, possibly due to a read error. The gene calls are TRBV7-7 and TRBJ2-5, with 8 bases identical to TRBD2. Germline CDR1 is SSHAT and CDR2 is FNYEAQ (reference sequence). The CDR3 runs to 14 residues. In DNA, the CDR3 is TGTGCTAGCAGCGAAGCGGGAGTAAGTGAGACCCAGTACTTC. Encoded protein: CASSEAGVSETQYF. Complete variable domain (other parts from reference TRBV7-7 and TRBJ2-5): GAGVSQSPRYKVTKRGQDVTLRCDPISSHATLYWYQQALGQGPEFLTYFNYEAQPDKSGLPSDRFSAERPEGSISTLTIQRTEQRDSAMYRCASSEAGVSETQYFGPGTRLLVL.

This chain uses TRBV29-1 with TRBJ2-5; D possibly corresponds to TRBD2 (6 bases). Germline V CDR1 and CDR2: SQVTM, ANQGSEA. V dropped 7 bases and J dropped 4 bases, with 16 bases sitting between them. The CDR3 has 13 residues. CDR3 coding DNA: TGCAGCGCCTTCCTCGGGAGTGGAGAGACCCAGTACTTC. Its protein is CSAFLGSGETQYF.

V and J are TRBV7-9 and TRBJ2-3; no firm D call. This CDR3 region has 13 residues. With 5 bases removed from V and 1 base from J, the gap between germline ends came to 7 bases. From germline, CDR1 is SEHNR and CDR2 FQNEAQ (reference sequence). CDR3 bases: TGTGCCAGCAGCCGGCATGGCACAGATACGCAGTATTTT. This translates into CASSRHGTDTQYF.

There are a few counts of this clone. This sequence joins TRBV18 and TRBJ2-5, with D possibly matching TRBD2 (6 bases). The germline V and J ends were trimmed by 2 bases and 1 base, with 8 bases remaining between them. CDR1 is KGHSH and CDR2 is LQKENI in the germline V gene. The CDR3 loop spans 14 amino acids. As DNA, the CDR3 is TGTGCCAGCTCACCATCGGGGGTCCAAGAGACCCAGTACTTC. Translation: CASSPSGVQETQYF.

The J gene is TRBJ2-5, the V gene TRBV5-1; D is possibly TRBD1 (5 bases). The V gene's germline CDR1 is SGHRS and CDR2 YFSETQ. This CDR3 has 13 residues. The ends were cut back, 2 bases at V and 1 base at J, with 6 bases in the middle. The CDR3 DNA is TGCGCCAGCAGCTTCAGGGCCCAAGAGACCCAGTACTTC. It encodes CASSFRAQETQYF.

J is TRBJ2-7 and V is TRBV5-1, with D possibly TRBD1 on 5 matching bases. The CDR3 runs 13 residues. V shed 5 bases and J shed 7 bases, with 16 bases lying between them. Germline CDR1 reads SGHRS; CDR2 reads YFSETQ. CDR3 amino acids: CASRDTDFGEQYF. The CDR3 DNA reads TGCGCCAGCAGGGACACCGACTTTGGGGAGCAGTACTTC.

This chain connects TRBV9 to TRBJ2-5; D unclear. This CDR3 is built from 14 residues. Trimming stripped 0 bases from V and 1 base from J, with 7 bases between. Germline V gene data show CDR1 as SGDLS and CDR2 as YYNGEE. The CDR3 region is CASSVGSLQETQYF. DNA of the CDR3: TGTGCCAGCAGCGTAGGGTCCCTCCAAGAGACCCAGTACTTC. The entire variable domain, with the rest obtained from reference TRBV9 and TRBJ2-5, is as follows: DSGVTQTPKHLITATGQRVTLRCSPRSGDLSVYWYQQSLDQGLQFLIQYYNGEERAKGNILERFSAQQFPDLHSELNLSSLELGDSALYFCASSVGSLQETQYFGPGTRLLVL.

The chain couples TRBV6-6 to TRBJ2-5, with no clear D. Germline lookup yields CDR1 MNHNY and CDR2 SVGAGI (reference sequence). The CDR3 runs 13 residues. The ends were cut back, 6 bases at V and 4 bases at J, with 12 bases in the middle. CDR3 loop: CASRQPMVETQYF. In DNA form, the CDR3 reads TGTGCCAGCAGGCAGCCGATGGTAGAGACCCAGTACTTC.

This clone was counted only a few times. The V and J genes are TRBV28 and TRBJ2-7; a possible D gene is TRBD2 (5 bases). Looked up from germline, CDR1 is MDHEN and CDR2 is SYDVKM. The CDR3 runs 13 residues. The germline V and J ends were trimmed by 6 bases and 3 bases, with 12 bases remaining between them. The CDR3 DNA follows: TGTGCCAGCAGCGGAGGCGATAGCTACGAGCAGTACTTC. It specifies CASSGGDSYEQYF.

The chain uses TRBV7-6 and TRBJ2-5, with 9 bases matching TRBD1. The CDR3 spans 14 residues. Looked up from germline, CDR1 is SGHVS and CDR2 is FNYEAQ. Germline trimming cut 6 bases from V and 5 bases from J; bases unmatched to any gene: 7. CDR3 sequence: CASRSGTGRETQYF. For the CDR3, the DNA is TGTGCCAGCAGGTCCGGGACAGGGAGGGAGACCCAGTACTTC.

This rearrangement joins TRBV25-1 to TRBJ2-5; 7 bases align to TRBD1. J was trimmed by 5 bases and V by 6 bases; bases with no gene match: 9. The CDR3 covers 14 residues. CDR1 and CDR2 from the germline V gene are MGHDK and SYGVNS. The CDR3 nucleotides read TGTGCCAGCAGCCTGGGACAGCCCCCGGAGACCCAGTACTTC. Translating gives CASSLGQPPETQYF.

The gene calls are TRBV4-1 and TRBJ1-5, with D hard to call. This CDR3 has 13 residues. Germline CDR1 and CDR2: MGHRA and YSYEKL. V was pared by 1 base and J by 5 bases, with 6 bases between. As DNA, the CDR3 is TGCGCCAGCAGCCAAGGTAGGGATCAGCCCCAGCATTTT. This translates into CASSQGRDQPQHF.

The V gene is TRBV6-1, the J gene TRBJ2-7; maybe TRBD2 (6 bases). CDR1 is MNHNS and CDR2 is SASEGT in the germline V gene. There are 14 residues in the CDR3. V lost 6 bases and J 1 base, leaving 13 bases between the germline ends. The CDR3 DNA reads TGTGCCAGCAGGCATTCCGGGGGTTCCTACGAGCAGTACTTC. Protein: CASRHSGGSYEQYF.

This clone was recorded a few times. The chain combines TRBV4-1 with TRBJ2-2, with TRBD2 matching over 7 bases. The germline V gene encodes CDR1 MGHRA and CDR2 YSYEKL. This CDR3 region has 13 residues. Germline trimming cut 3 bases from V and 7 bases from J; bases unmatched to any gene: 2. The CDR3 here is CASSQGRGGELFF. CDR3 coding DNA: TGCGCCAGCAGCCAGGGGAGGGGCGGGGAGCTGTTTTTT.

This clone was seen only a few times. This chain joins TRBV10-2 and TRBJ2-5, with 11 bases identical to TRBD2. J gave up 7 bases and V 7 bases, and 11 bases lay outside the gene matches. This CDR3 comprises 15 residues. The germline gives CDR1 WSHSY, CDR2 SAAADI. The CDR3 DNA sequence: TGCGCCAGCACACTAGCGGGAGTCGAGGGTTGGACCCAGTACTTC. Its protein product is CASTLAGVEGWTQYF.

A few counts support this clone. This chain joins TRBV11-1 and TRBJ2-3, with no clear D. This CDR3 has 12 residues. Germline CDR1 SGHAT, CDR2 FQDESV (reference sequence). Trimming pared 5 bases from V and 6 bases from J, leaving 9 bases between. The chain's CDR3 is CASSSIRDTQYF. The CDR3 nucleotides read TGTGCCAGCAGCAGCATTCGGGATACGCAGTATTTT.

The chain is built from TRBV29-1 and TRBJ2-7; maybe TRBD1 (6 bases). CDR1 and CDR2 (germline): SQVTM, ANQGSEA. CDR3 length: 12 amino acids. Trimming stripped 4 bases from V and 5 bases from J, with 12 bases between. The DNA of the CDR3 is TGCAGCGTTGGAACAGGGATGAACGAGCAGTACTTC. Protein sequence: CSVGTGMNEQYF.

The rearrangement links TRBV6-6 to TRBJ2-1; D gene unclear. The CDR3 consists of 12 residues. Germline CDR1 is MNHNY and CDR2 is SVGAGI (reference sequence). V was clipped by 2 bases and J by 7 bases, with 6 bases between them. DNA for the CDR3: TGTGCCAGCAGTTACCCCGAAAATGAGCAGTTCTTC. It specifies CASSYPENEQFF.

The chain links TRBV5-1 to TRBJ2-1; 7 bases line up with TRBD1. The CDR3 runs 18 residues. The V segment lost 0 bases and the J segment 5 bases; nucleotides outside the gene matches: 14. The germline gives CDR1 SGHRS, CDR2 YFSETQ. In nucleotides, the CDR3 is TGCGCCAGCAGCTTGGGCCGCTGGACAGGAGACCTCCACAATGAGCAGTTCTTC. It yields the protein CASSLGRWTGDLHNEQFF.

The J gene is TRBJ1-1, the V gene TRBV29-1; 7 bases are shared with TRBD1. The CDR3 loop spans 13 amino acids. The V gene end was trimmed by 6 bases and the J gene end by 2 bases; junction bases not matched to a gene: 6. The germline V gene has CDR1 SQVTM and CDR2 ANQGSEA. The CDR3 spells CSVAGQENTEAFF. In DNA, the CDR3 is TGCAGCGTCGCAGGACAGGAAAACACTGAAGCTTTCTTT.

The chain is built from TRBV2 and TRBJ2-7, with D possibly being TRBD1 (6 bases). V lost 0 bases to trimming and J lost 6 bases, with 15 bases between them. CDR1 is SNHLY, CDR2 FYNNEI, per germline. The CDR3 totals 15 residues. The CDR3 sequence: CASSEAAIGGLEQYF. CDR3 DNA sequence: TGTGCCAGCAGTGAAGCGGCCATTGGGGGCCTCGAGCAGTACTTC.